This TCR beta chain emerged from a study of blood T cells in healthy people across ages. Next came a second PCR, run for roughly 6 to 11 cycles, which used a sample-barcoded 5' primer along with a J-beta primer mix. Using its own MiXCR run on the 5' RACE reads, TCRdb lists one record per CDR3 protein. The sample holds 550,000 to 600,000 distinct CDR3 sequences, approximately 27% seen once. Every donor gave approximately 10 milliliters of peripheral blood. V dropped 3 bases and J dropped 5 bases, with 10 bases sitting between them. This CDR3 has 13 residues. Germline lookup yields CDR1 SNHLY and CDR2 FYNNEI.

This clonotype originated in an older woman in good health. The V and J genes are TRBV2 and TRBJ1-2; D may be TRBD1 (5 bases). The sample consisted of blood. The CDR3 spells CASSDGAGYGYTF. In DNA form, the CDR3 reads TGTGCCAGCAGTGACGGGGCGGGATATGGCTACACCTTC.